The present TCR beta chain was sequenced within a study of a mutant IDH1 vaccine in newly diagnosed glioma. With respect to this clone: Its matching antigen is unknown.

Time point given: week 35, safety follow-up. Doses consisted of 300 ug of mutant IDH1 20-mer peptide each, paired with topical imiquimod. New WHO grade 3 or 4 IDH1-mutant, ATRX-lost astrocytomas were present in all donors. V dropped 7 bases and J dropped 2 bases, with 9 bases sitting between them. Looked up from germline, CDR1 is SGHDN and CDR2 is FVKESK. The CDR3 runs to 13 residues. Generated by immunoSEQ multiplex PCR, the TCRdb table keeps only in-frame clones and is missing some. Of about 42,000 clones in the sample, approximately 80% were seen once. Study-wide results and limits: It seemed that pseudoprogression was not linked to changes in the top peripheral T cell clonotypes.

The source material was PBMCs, sampled from a glioma patient whose treatment included an IDH1 peptide vaccine. This chain links TRBV14 with TRBJ1-3; D is perhaps TRBD1 (5 bases). The clonotype comes from a woman aged 45-59 years with glioma. CDR3: CASTGGAGNTIYF. In nucleotides, the CDR3 is TGTGCCAGCACGGGGGGAGCTGGAAACACCATATATTTT.